This T cell receptor beta chain was found in a study of OX40 agonist ivuxolimab in advanced cancers. Patients who had autoimmune disease history or got systemic immunosuppression were left out. Blood sampling was done at baseline, cycle 4 day 1, and cycle 7 day 1. Note on this clone: The target antigen is unknown.

Study findings and constraints: Both CD4+ and CD8+ T cell populations in blood had undergone clonal expansion by week 6 at 0.1 to 3.0 mg/kg.

Only in-frame clones appear in the TCRdb table, and some are missing; sequencing was by immunoSEQ multiplex PCR. Of about 60,000 clones listed, about 89% are singletons. V was shortened by 3 bases and J by 9 bases, with 20 bases between the two germline ends. The CDR3 is made up of 15 amino acids. Germline assignment: CDR1 KGHSH and CDR2 LQKENI. The sequenced sample was CD4+ or CD8+ T cells sorted from blood, obtained in a trial of the OX40 agonist ivuxolimab. The origin of this receptor is an adult with an advanced solid tumor such as melanoma, head and neck, liver or kidney cancer. The chain has TRBV18 and TRBJ2-5, with D possibly matching TRBD2 (5 bases). The CDR3, as DNA: TGTGCCAGCTCACCCACGGGAAGGCAGCCGATACCCCAGTACTTC. This translates into CASSPTGRQPIPQYF.